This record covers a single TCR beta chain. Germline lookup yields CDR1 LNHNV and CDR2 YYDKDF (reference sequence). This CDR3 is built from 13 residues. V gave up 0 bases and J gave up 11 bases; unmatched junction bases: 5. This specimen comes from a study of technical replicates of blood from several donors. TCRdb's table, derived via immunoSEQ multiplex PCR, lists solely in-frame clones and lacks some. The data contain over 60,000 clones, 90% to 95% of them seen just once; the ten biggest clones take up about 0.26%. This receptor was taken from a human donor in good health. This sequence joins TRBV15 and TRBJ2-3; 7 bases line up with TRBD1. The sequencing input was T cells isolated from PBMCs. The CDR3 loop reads CATSRDTGVGQYF. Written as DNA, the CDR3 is TGTGCCACCAGCAGAGATACAGGGGTCGGGCAGTATTTT.